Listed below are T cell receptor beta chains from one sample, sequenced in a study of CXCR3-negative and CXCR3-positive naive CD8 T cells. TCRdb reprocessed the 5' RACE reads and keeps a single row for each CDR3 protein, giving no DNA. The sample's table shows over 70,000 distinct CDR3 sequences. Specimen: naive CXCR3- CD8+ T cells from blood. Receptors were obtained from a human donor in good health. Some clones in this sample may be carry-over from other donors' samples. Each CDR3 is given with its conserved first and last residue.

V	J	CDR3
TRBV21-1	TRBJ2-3	CASSKRKKDTQYF
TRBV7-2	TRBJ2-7	CASSSIGASYEQYF
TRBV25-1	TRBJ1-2	CATSGVGGYTF
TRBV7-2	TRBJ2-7	CASSLASSYEQYF
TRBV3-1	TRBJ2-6	CASSDRRGSGANVLTF
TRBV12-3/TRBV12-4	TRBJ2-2	CASRWGSGELFF
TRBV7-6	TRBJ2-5	CASRAWIPERSLQETQYF
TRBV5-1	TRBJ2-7	CASSLYSGSYEQYF
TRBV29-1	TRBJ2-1	CSVEDLRVDNEQFF
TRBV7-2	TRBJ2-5	CASSTQGAETQYF
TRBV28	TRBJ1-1	CASSLRQGFTEAFF
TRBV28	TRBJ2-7	CASSLDRTGDYEQYF
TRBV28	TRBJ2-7	CASSPGQGGSYEQYF
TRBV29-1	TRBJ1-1	CSVATPTANTEAFF
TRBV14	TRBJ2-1	CASSLRLAGGSYNEQFF
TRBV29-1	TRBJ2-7	CSVEDRGGEQYF
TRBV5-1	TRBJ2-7	CASGEYAGGSYEQYF
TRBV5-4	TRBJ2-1	CASRGALEQFF
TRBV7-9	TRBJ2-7	CASSFTRGPAYEQYF
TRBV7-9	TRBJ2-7	CASSGERTAYEQYF
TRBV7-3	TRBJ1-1	CASSLQSGGEAFF
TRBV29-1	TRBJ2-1	CSVEVARGSYEQFF
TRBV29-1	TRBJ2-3	CSVDRTSTDTQYF
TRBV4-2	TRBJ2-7	CASSPGLANDEQYF
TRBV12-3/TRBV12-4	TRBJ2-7	CASSLRETDYEQYF
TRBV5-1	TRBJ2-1	CASSLVLLAGATYNEQFF
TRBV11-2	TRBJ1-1	CASSSGQGSITEAFF
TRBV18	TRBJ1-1	CASSPTDGVGTEAFF
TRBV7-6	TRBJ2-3	CASSSLAGGTDTQYF
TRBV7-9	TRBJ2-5	CASSLRDRGREETQYF
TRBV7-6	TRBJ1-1	CASSPRGEQTNTEAFF
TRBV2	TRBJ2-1	CASSTKGGDLGRDEQFF
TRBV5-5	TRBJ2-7	CASSLNRDLSYEQYF
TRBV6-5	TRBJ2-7	CASGLGGSYEQYF
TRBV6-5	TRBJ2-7	CAGGPSRYEQYF
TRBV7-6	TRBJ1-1	CAIRPAGYTEAFF
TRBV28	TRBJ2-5	CASSARTGAGQETQYF
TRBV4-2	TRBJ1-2	CASSQEPYGRGGPTGYTF
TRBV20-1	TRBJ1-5	CSAMTGESNQPQHF
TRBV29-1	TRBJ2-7	CSASTTYEQYF
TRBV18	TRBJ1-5	CASSPRQGGQPQHF
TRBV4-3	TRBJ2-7	CASSSPGTGNNEQYF
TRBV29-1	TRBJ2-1	CSVVLGSNEQFF
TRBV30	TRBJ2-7	CAWSDGGVPYEQYF
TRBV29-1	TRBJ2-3	CSVEGSASTDTQYF
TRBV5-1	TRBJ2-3	CASGRRDSSTDTQYF
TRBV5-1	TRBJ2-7	CASSLSSPYEQYF
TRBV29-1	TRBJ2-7	CSVDQGAYEQYF
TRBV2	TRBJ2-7	CASSELLVSYEQYF
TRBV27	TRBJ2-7	CASSPGQGASYEQYF
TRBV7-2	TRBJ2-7	CASSLFEAGPYEQYF
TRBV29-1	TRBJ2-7	CSVEASTRGLDYEQYF
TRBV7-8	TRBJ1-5	CASSLVNSNQPQHF
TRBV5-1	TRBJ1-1	CASSLDWDLNTEAFF
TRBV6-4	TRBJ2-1	CATSSGTDYNEQFF
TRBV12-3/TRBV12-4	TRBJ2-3	CASSKRGDTDTQYF
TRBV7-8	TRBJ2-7	CASSLVRDRAYEQYF
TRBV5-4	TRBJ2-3	CASSLDRSTDTQYF